Listed below are T cell receptor beta chains from one sample, sequenced in a study of T cell changes during pregnancy in multiple sclerosis. The assay was immunoSEQ multiplex PCR, and TCRdb's table has in-frame clones only and misses some. The sample lists 40,000 or so clones, 80% to 90% occurring once. Sequencing was performed on CD4+ T cells from peripheral blood mononuclear cells, taken before pregnancy. These receptors came from a female donor with multiple sclerosis, enrolled in a pregnancy study. CDR3s include the opening cysteine and the closing phenylalanine or tryptophan. Fields, in order: CDR3 DNA, CDR3 protein, clone size, V gene, J gene, D gene. The D gene is left open where the match is weak. A row's size may be missing; if present it is once, few, many or a size class.

TGTGCCAGCAGCCGCGGACAGGGGGTGTCCTACGAGCAGTACTTC	CASSRGQGVSYEQYF	-	TRBV11-2	TRBJ2-7	TRBD1
TGCGCCAGCAGCTTGGTGTCAGGGAGCACAGATACGCAGTATTTT	CASSLVSGSTDTQYF	-	TRBV5-1	TRBJ2-3	-
TGTGCCAGTAGTAGGGCAGGGCTGGACTATGGCTACACCTTC	CASSRAGLDYGYTF	-	TRBV19	TRBJ1-2	-
TGTGCCAGCAGCCGGCGGGGGTCCCACCTGGCCGGGGAGCTGTTTTTT	CASSRRGSHLAGELFF	-	TRBV7-9	TRBJ2-2	TRBD2
TGTGCCAGCACCCGTACTAGCTCGGCCGCCTACGAGCAGTACTTC	CASTRTSSAAYEQYF	-	TRBV2	TRBJ2-7	-
TGTGCCAGCTCACCTTCACAGGGGGCTGGTGAAGCTTTCTTT	CASSPSQGAGEAFF	-	TRBV18	TRBJ1-1	TRBD1
TGTGCCAGCACGGGGACAGTTGAAAAACTGTTTTTT	CASTGTVEKLFF	-	TRBV2	TRBJ1-4	TRBD1
TGTGCTAGTGGCTCACCTAGCGGGGGGGTTTTTGAGCAGTTCTTC	CASGSPSGGVFEQFF	-	TRBV12-5	TRBJ2-1	TRBD2
TGTGCCAGCAGCAAAGCGCGGGGGTGGGGGTCGAGTCAGCCCCAGCATTTT	CASSKARGWGSSQPQHF	-	TRBV21-1	TRBJ1-5	-
TGTGCCAGTAGAAACCCCGGGGGGGGCCGTTCCGATGAGCAGTTCTTC	CASRNPGGGRSDEQFF	-	TRBV19	TRBJ2-1	TRBD2
TGTGCCAGCAGCGTAGATGCCGGGGATACCGGGGAGCTGTTTTTT	CASSVDAGDTGELFF	-	TRBV9	TRBJ2-2	-
TGTGCCAGCAGACCAAGGGACAGGGGCAGGGTTGGCTACACCTTC	CASRPRDRGRVGYTF	once	TRBV28	TRBJ1-2	TRBD1
TGTGCCAGCAGCCCTTTCCCGGAGGCTACGCAGTATTTT	CASSPFPEATQYF	-	TRBV11-2	TRBJ2-3	-
TGTGCCAGCAGTACATACAGGACAGAGAACACTGAAGCTTTCTTT	CASSTYRTENTEAFF	-	TRBV6-5	TRBJ1-1	-
TGTGCCAGCAGTCGACAGGGGACCACCGGAGGCTACACCTTC	CASSRQGTTGGYTF	-	TRBV28	TRBJ1-2	TRBD1
TGCGCCAGCAGCCGGGCGGGCGCGAATAACTATGGCTACACCTTC	CASSRAGANNYGYTF	-	TRBV4-3	TRBJ1-2	-
TGTGCCAGCAGCCTAGCGGGGGGCACAGATACGCAGTATTTT	CASSLAGGTDTQYF	-	TRBV7-3	TRBJ2-3	TRBD2
TGCAGCGTCCTTGGGGGTAGGGGGACCAATGAGCAGTTCTTC	CSVLGGRGTNEQFF	once	TRBV29-1	TRBJ2-1	-
TGCAGCGTTGCCCCAGGGGGGCGAGCCTATGGCTACACCTTC	CSVAPGGRAYGYTF	-	TRBV29-1	TRBJ1-2	TRBD1
TGTGCCTGGAGTTGGGAGGGTGAAGCTTTCTTT	CAWSWEGEAFF	-	TRBV30	TRBJ1-1	-
TGTGCCAGCAGCTTGAGGTCTAGCGGGGGGCAAGGGACCCAGTACTTC	CASSLRSSGGQGTQYF	-	TRBV7-6	TRBJ2-5	TRBD2
TGTGCCAGCAGTTTTCGGCAGGCCCATCAGCCCCAGCATTTT	CASSFRQAHQPQHF	-	TRBV28	TRBJ1-5	-
TGTGCCAGCTCGAGGGGGCAGGGTGAAAAACTGTTTTTT	CASSRGQGEKLFF	-	TRBV18	TRBJ1-4	TRBD1
TGTGCCAGCAGCTTAGTTGTTAGGGACAGGGACACCTTC	CASSLVVRDRDTF	-	TRBV7-2	TRBJ1-2	TRBD1
TGTGCCAGTAGTAGACTAGCTTTCAATGAGCAGTTCTTC	CASSRLAFNEQFF	once	TRBV19	TRBJ2-1	TRBD2
TGTGCCAGCAGTTACAACAGGGGGCTTAAGTATACTGAAGCTTTCTTT	CASSYNRGLKYTEAFF	once	TRBV2	TRBJ1-1	TRBD1
TGTGCCATCCGCGGGCCAACGGCGGTCACTGAAGCTTTCTTT	CAIRGPTAVTEAFF	-	TRBV10-3	TRBJ1-1	-